Listed below are T cell receptor beta chains from one sample, sequenced in a study of T-cell reconstitution after alpha-beta-depleted transplantation in children. TCRdb fed the PCR reads into MiXCR, producing one record per CDR3 protein. Found here are roughly 610,000 distinct CDR3 sequences, roughly a tenth of them singletons; the top ten hold less than 4.5%. The sample here was PBMCs from the stem cell graft donor, taken from the stem cell graft. These receptors were collected from a human donor who donated a stem cell graft to a child with acute myeloid leukemia. CDR3s include the opening cysteine and the closing phenylalanine or tryptophan. The order of the fields is V gene, clone size, D gene, J gene, CDR3 DNA, CDR3 protein. A D gene is named only where the DNA matches it firmly. Some rows have no size entry. The others give once, few or many, or a class for an expanded clone.

TRBV4-3	-	-	TRBJ2-3	TGCGCCAGCAGCCAAGACATGAGGGGGAACACAGATACGCAGTATTTT	CASSQDMRGNTDTQYF
TRBV4-3	few	-	TRBJ2-7	TGCGCCAGCAGCCTAAAGTGGGGTAACGAGCAGTACTTC	CASSLKWGNEQYF
TRBV25-1	few	TRBD1	TRBJ2-1	TGTGCCAGCAGTGAATCGGGACAGACCACCTACAATGAGCAGTTCTTC	CASSESGQTTYNEQFF
TRBV5-1	few	TRBD1	TRBJ1-1	TGCGCCAGCAGCTTCCTCGGGACAGGGAATTCTGAAGCTTTCTTT	CASSFLGTGNSEAFF
TRBV27	many	TRBD2	TRBJ2-7	TGTGCCACGCAAGCGGGAAGGATCGACGAGCAGTACTTC	CATQAGRIDEQYF
TRBV7-3	few	-	TRBJ2-5	TGTGCCAGCAGCTTATCAGGGAGTCCCCAAGAGACCCAGTACTTC	CASSLSGSPQETQYF
TRBV5-6	many	TRBD2	TRBJ2-2	TGTGCCAGCAGCCCGCGGGGGGCGGGAGCCACCGGGGAGCTGTTTTTT	CASSPRGAGATGELFF
TRBV10-3	few	TRBD1	TRBJ1-2	TGTGCCATCATTCCGTCCGACAGGGCCAGTGGCTACACCTTC	CAIIPSDRASGYTF
TRBV7-2	few	-	TRBJ1-1	TGTGCCAGCAGCTTAGCGCAACAGAACACTGAAGCTTTCTTT	CASSLAQQNTEAFF
TRBV6-2/TRBV6-3	many	TRBD2	TRBJ2-1	TGTGCCACTCTAGCGGGCGCGTACAATGAGCAGTTCTTC	CATLAGAYNEQFF
TRBV29-1	-	-	TRBJ2-3	TGCAGCGAGTTGGGAGACAATACGCAGTATTTT	CSELGDNTQYF
TRBV12-3/TRBV12-4	-	-	TRBJ2-1	TGTGCCAGCAGCCGTAATAACAATGAGCAGTTCTTC	CASSRNNNEQFF
TRBV6-2/TRBV6-3	-	-	TRBJ2-6	TGTGCCAGCGGAGAATTGGGGGCATCTGGGGCCAACGTCCTGACTTTC	CASGELGASGANVLTF
TRBV5-6	few	TRBD2	TRBJ2-3	TGTGCCAGCAGCAGACTTAGCGGGGGACACACAGATACGCAGTATTTT	CASSRLSGGHTDTQYF
TRBV20-1	-	-	TRBJ2-2	TGCAGTGCTAGTCAGGCGGGGAGCACCGGGGAGCTGTTTTTT	CSASQAGSTGELFF
TRBV12-3/TRBV12-4	many	-	TRBJ2-7	TGTGCCAGCAGCTCCCCCTACGAGCAGTACTTC	CASSSPYEQYF
TRBV20-1	-	TRBD1	TRBJ2-7	TGCAGTGCTAGACCGCGGACAGGGGGCTCCTACGAGCAGTACTTC	CSARPRTGGSYEQYF
TRBV20-1	-	TRBD2	TRBJ2-1	TGCAGTGCTAGGCCGGATAGCGGGGCTTTTTACAATGAGCAGTTCTTC	CSARPDSGAFYNEQFF
TRBV6-2/TRBV6-3	-	TRBD2	TRBJ2-7	TGTGCCAGCACCCCTAGCGGGAGGGGACGCGAGCAGTACTTC	CASTPSGRGREQYF
TRBV5-1	-	TRBD2	TRBJ2-2	TGCGCCAGCATCAAGACTAGCGGGTACACCGGGGAGCTGTTTTTT	CASIKTSGYTGELFF
TRBV6-5	few	-	TRBJ2-1	TGTGCCAGCAGTTACAGAGACCCAGCGATCTATGAGCAGTTCTTC	CASSYRDPAIYEQFF
TRBV24-1	-	TRBD1	TRBJ1-1	TGTGCCACCAGTGAGACAGGGATTGAAGCTTTCTTT	CATSETGIEAFF
TRBV7-3	many	TRBD2	TRBJ2-3	TGTGCCAGCAGCTTACGGCGGGAGGACACAGATACGCAGTATTTT	CASSLRREDTDTQYF
TRBV20-1	-	TRBD2	TRBJ2-5	TGCAGTGCTAGAGATCTAGCGGGAGCCCAAGAGACCCAGTACTTC	CSARDLAGAQETQYF
TRBV5-8	few	TRBD2	TRBJ2-7	TGTGCCAGCAGCTTGTCCAATCTAGCGGGAGGTGGCGAGCAGTACTTC	CASSLSNLAGGGEQYF
TRBV28	many	-	TRBJ2-7	TGTGCCAGCAGCTCCCCCATCGCGAGGGGCGAGCAGTACTTC	CASSSPIARGEQYF
TRBV4-3	-	-	TRBJ2-3	TGCGCCAGCAGCCAAGTACGACAACTCCTTAGCACAGATACGCAGTATTTT	CASSQVRQLLSTDTQYF
TRBV6-5	many	-	TRBJ1-3	TGTGCCAGCAGCCGCGGGGGGGAGTCTGGCTCTGGAAACACCATATATTTT	CASSRGGESGSGNTIYF
TRBV5-1	few	TRBD2	TRBJ2-7	TGCGCCAGCAGCTTGGGCGTCTCAGGTAGCGGGAGGCCCTACGAGCAGTACTTC	CASSLGVSGSGRPYEQYF
TRBV10-3	few	TRBD2	TRBJ2-1	TGTGCCATCAGTGAGTCGTGGGGTAGCGGGAGCTACAATGAGCAGTTCTTC	CAISESWGSGSYNEQFF
TRBV27	many	TRBD1	TRBJ1-2	TGTGCCAGCAAACAGGGGGTAGCTAACTATGGCTACACCTTC	CASKQGVANYGYTF
TRBV12-3/TRBV12-4	many	-	TRBJ2-2	TGTGCCAGCAGTTTAAGTCGAGCAGGGAACACCGGGGAGCTGTTTTTT	CASSLSRAGNTGELFF
TRBV20-1	-	TRBD1	TRBJ1-5	TGCAGTGCTAGTTCCGGGACAGGGAGAGGGGGTCAGCCCCAGCATTTT	CSASSGTGRGGQPQHF
TRBV20-1	many	-	TRBJ2-3	TGCAGTGCCCCGCCGGTCCTGGGTGGCACAGATACGCAGTATTTT	CSAPPVLGGTDTQYF
TRBV14	many	TRBD2	TRBJ2-2	TGTGCCAGCAGTCCCAAGACTAGCGGGAGTTCCGGGGAGCTGTTTTTT	CASSPKTSGSSGELFF
TRBV28	few	TRBD2	TRBJ2-5	TGTGCCAGCCTTACCCAGCGGGGCCTGGGGACCCAGTACTTC	CASLTQRGLGTQYF
TRBV4-2	-	-	TRBJ1-2	TGTGCCAGCAGCCAAGTCAGGGTAGACCCCTATGGCTACACCTTC	CASSQVRVDPYGYTF
TRBV19	-	TRBD1	TRBJ2-2	TGTGCCAGTACCAAACAGGGGCTCGGGGAGCTGTTTTTT	CASTKQGLGELFF
TRBV20-1	many	-	TRBJ2-7	TGCAGTGCTCCCCTGGGGGCGGGTGTTGGGGAGCAGTACTTC	CSAPLGAGVGEQYF
TRBV7-2	once	TRBD2	TRBJ2-1	TGTGCCAGCAGCCTTGCTAGCGGGAGCCTAGGTCAGGTGCAGTTCTTC	CASSLASGSLGQVQFF
TRBV7-2	-	TRBD2	TRBJ2-1	TGTGCCAGCAGCTTAAGGATCGGGCTAGCGGGAGGAAATGAGCAGTTCTTC	CASSLRIGLAGGNEQFF
TRBV4-3	few	-	TRBJ2-7	TGCGCCAGCAGCCAAGCGGGGGCTAGGTCCGAGCAGTACTTC	CASSQAGARSEQYF
TRBV14	many	TRBD2	TRBJ2-7	TGTGCCAGCAGCCCTCTCCGAGCGGGGCCCTACGAGCAGTACTTC	CASSPLRAGPYEQYF
TRBV29-1	few	-	TRBJ1-6	TGCAGCGTTTCTGGGGAAGGGAATTCACCCCTCCACTTT	CSVSGEGNSPLHF
TRBV3-1	-	-	TRBJ1-2	TGTGCCAGCAGCCCCTCGGACCAGGGAGGCTATGGCTACACCTTC	CASSPSDQGGYGYTF